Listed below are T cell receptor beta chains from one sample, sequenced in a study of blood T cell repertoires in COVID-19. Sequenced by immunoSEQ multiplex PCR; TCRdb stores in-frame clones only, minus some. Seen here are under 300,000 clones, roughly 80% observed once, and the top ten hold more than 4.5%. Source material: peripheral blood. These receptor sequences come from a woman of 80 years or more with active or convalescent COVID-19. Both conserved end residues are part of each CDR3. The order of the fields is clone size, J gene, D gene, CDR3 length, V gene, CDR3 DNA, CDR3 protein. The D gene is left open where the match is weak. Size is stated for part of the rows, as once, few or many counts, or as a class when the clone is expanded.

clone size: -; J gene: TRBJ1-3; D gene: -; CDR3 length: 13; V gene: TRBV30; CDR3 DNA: TGTGCCTGGACCTTACAGGGTGGAAACACCATATATTTT; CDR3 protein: CAWTLQGGNTIYF
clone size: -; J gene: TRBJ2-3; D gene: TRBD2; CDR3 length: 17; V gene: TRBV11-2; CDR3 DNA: TGTGCCAGCAGTCCCGGACTAGCGGGAGACTTCACAGATACGCAGTATTTT; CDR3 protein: CASSPGLAGDFTDTQYF
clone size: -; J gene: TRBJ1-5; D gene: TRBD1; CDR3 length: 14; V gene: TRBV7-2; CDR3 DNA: TGTGCCAGCAGCTCCCGACAGGGAGGTCAGCCCCAGCATTTT; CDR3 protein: CASSSRQGGQPQHF
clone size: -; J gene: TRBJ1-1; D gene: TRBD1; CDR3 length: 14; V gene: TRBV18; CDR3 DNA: TGTGCCAGCTCACCATCGACAGGGGGCAATGGGGCTTTCTTT; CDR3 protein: CASSPSTGGNGAFF
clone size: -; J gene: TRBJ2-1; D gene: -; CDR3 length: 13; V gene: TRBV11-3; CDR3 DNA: TGTGCCAGCAGCCAGGGGATCTCGAATGAGCAGTTCTTC; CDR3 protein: CASSQGISNEQFF
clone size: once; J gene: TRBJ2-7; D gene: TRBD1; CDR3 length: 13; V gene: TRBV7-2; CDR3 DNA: TGTGCCAGCAGCTTAGCCCGACAGGGCGAGCAGTACTTC; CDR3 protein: CASSLARQGEQYF
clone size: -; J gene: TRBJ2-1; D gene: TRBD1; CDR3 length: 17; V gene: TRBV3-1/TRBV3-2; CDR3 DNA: TGTGCCAGCAGCCCACTAAATGGGAGGACAGGGTACAATGAGCAGTTCTTC; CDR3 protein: CASSPLNGRTGYNEQFF
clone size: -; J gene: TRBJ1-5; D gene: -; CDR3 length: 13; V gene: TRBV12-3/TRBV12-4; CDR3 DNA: TGTGCCAGCAGTGTGAACAGGGTAGGGCCCCAGCATTTT; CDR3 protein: CASSVNRVGPQHF
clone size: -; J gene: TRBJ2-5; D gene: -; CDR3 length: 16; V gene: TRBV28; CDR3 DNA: TGTGCCAGCAGTTCGATACTAAACTGGAATTTAGAGACCCAGTACTTC; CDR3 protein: CASSSILNWNLETQYF
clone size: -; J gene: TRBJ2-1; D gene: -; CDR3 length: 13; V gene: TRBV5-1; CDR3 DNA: TGCGCCAGCAGCTTAACTAACTACAATGAGCAGTTCTTC; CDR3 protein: CASSLTNYNEQFF
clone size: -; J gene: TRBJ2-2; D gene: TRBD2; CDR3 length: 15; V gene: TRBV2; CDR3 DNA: TGTGCCAGCAGTGAAGCGGGAGGGCCTACCGGGGAGCTGTTTTTT; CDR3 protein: CASSEAGGPTGELFF
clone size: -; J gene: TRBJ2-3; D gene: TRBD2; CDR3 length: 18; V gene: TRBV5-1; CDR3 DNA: TGCGCCAGCAGCTTGGGCGCCGGGACTAGCGGGGCTACAGATACGCAGTATTTT; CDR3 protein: CASSLGAGTSGATDTQYF
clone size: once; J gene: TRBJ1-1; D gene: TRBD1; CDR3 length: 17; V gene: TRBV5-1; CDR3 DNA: TGCGCCAGCAGCGAGGGGACAGGGGGAAGGGGGAACACTGAAGCTTTCTTT; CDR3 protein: CASSEGTGGRGNTEAFF
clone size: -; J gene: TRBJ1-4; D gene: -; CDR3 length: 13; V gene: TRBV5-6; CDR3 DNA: TGTGCCAGCGCGGGGGGGCTAGGTGAAAAACTGTTTTTT; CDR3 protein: CASAGGLGEKLFF
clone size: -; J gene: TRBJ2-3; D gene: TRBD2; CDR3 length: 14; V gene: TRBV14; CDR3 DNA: TGTGCCAGCAGCCAGGGGGGGAGCACAGATACGCAGTATTTT; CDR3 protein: CASSQGGSTDTQYF
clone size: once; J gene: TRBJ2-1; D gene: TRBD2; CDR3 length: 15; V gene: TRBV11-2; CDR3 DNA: TGTGCCAGCAGCTCCCGCGGGGGGGCGGTCGGTGAGCAGTTCTTC; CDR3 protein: CASSSRGGAVGEQFF
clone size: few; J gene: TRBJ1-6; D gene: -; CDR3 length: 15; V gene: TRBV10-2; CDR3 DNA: TGCGCCAGCAGTGACCCCGCCAGGGCCAATTCACCCCTCCACTTT; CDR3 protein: CASSDPARANSPLHF
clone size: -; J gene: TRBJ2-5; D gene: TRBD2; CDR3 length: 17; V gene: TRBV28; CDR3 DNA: TGTGCCAGCAGTCCTTCCAGGGGACTAGCGGGGTTAGAGACCCAGTACTTC; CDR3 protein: CASSPSRGLAGLETQYF
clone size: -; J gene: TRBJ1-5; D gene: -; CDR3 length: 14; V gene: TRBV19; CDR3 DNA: TGTGCCAGTAGTATGCGACAGCTAAATCAGCCCCAGCATTTT; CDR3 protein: CASSMRQLNQPQHF
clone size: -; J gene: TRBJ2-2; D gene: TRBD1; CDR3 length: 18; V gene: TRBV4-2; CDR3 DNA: TGTGCCAGCAGCCAATATCCCGCGGGACAGGGGCTATCCGGGGAGCTGTTTTTT; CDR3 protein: CASSQYPAGQGLSGELFF
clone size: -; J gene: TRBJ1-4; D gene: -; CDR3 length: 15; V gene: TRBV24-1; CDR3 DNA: TGTGCCACCAGTGATACTTCAGGGGCAGGAGAAAAACTGTTTTTT; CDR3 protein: CATSDTSGAGEKLFF
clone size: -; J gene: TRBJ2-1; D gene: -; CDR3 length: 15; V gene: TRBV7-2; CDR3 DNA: TGTGCCAGCAGCTTGTACGGGAGTGTCCCCAGTGAGCAGTTCTTC; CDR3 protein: CASSLYGSVPSEQFF
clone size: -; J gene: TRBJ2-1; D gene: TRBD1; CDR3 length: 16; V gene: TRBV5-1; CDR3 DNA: TGCGCCAGCAGCATCGAAGGACAGGGGTCCTACAATGAGCAGTTCTTC; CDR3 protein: CASSIEGQGSYNEQFF
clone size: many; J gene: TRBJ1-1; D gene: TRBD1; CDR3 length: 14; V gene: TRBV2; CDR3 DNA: TGTGCCAGCAATGACAGGGATCTGAACACTGAAGCTTTCTTT; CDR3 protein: CASNDRDLNTEAFF
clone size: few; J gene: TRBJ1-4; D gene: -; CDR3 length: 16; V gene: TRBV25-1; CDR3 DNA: TGTGCCAGCAGTGAAGGCGGGCGTGCAACTAATGAAAAACTGTTTTTT; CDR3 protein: CASSEGGRATNEKLFF
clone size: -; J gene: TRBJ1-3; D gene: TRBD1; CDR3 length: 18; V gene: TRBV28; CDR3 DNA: TGTGCCAGCAGTTTGGTAGGCGGACAGGGGGCGGCTGGAAACACCATATATTTT; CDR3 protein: CASSLVGGQGAAGNTIYF
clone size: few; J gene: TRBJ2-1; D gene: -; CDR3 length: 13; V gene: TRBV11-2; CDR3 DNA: TGTGCCAGCAGCTTATATTCTGGAGTTGGGCAGTTCTTC; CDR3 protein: CASSLYSGVGQFF
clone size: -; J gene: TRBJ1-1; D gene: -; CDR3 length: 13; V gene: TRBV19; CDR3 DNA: TGTGCCACCCGCCAGGAGGCCGACACTGAAGCTTTCTTT; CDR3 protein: CATRQEADTEAFF
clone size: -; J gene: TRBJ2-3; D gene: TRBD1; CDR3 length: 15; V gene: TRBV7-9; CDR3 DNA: TGTGCCAGCAGCCCGGGGGACAGGGTGGCAGATACGCAGTATTTT; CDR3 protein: CASSPGDRVADTQYF
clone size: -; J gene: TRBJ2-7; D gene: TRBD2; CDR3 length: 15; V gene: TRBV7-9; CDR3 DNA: TGTGCCAGCAGCTCCACCGGGCGGGAGAGCCTCGAGCAGTACTTC; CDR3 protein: CASSSTGRESLEQYF
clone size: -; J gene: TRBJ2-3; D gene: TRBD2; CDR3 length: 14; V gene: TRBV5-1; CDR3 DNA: TGCGCCAGCAATAGCGGGAGGTTAACAGATACGCAGTATTTT; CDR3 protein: CASNSGRLTDTQYF
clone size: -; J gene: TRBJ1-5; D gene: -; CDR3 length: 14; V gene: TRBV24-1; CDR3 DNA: TGTGCCACCAGTGCTCTGGGGGGGAACCAGCCCCAGCATTTT; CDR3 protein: CATSALGGNQPQHF
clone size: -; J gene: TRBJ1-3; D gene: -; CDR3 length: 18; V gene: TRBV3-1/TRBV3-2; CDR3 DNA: TGTGCCAGCAGCCAGTGGGGCGGGAAGGCCATCTCTGGAAACACCATATATTTT; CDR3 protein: CASSQWGGKAISGNTIYF
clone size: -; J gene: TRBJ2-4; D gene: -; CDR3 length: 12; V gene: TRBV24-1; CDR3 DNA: TGTGCCACCAGTGATTCTGACAGAGTTCAGTACTTC; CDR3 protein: CATSDSDRVQYF
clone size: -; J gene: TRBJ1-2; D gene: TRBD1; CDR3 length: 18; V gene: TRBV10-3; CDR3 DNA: TGTGCCATCAACCGTAACCGGGACAGGCACGAAGCCTCCTATGGCTACACCTTC; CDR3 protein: CAINRNRDRHEASYGYTF
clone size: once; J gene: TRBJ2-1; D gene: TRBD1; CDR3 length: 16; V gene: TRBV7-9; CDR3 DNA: TGTGCCAGCAGCCCCCGGGGCAACAGGGGATCAAATGAGCAGTTCTTC; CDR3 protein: CASSPRGNRGSNEQFF
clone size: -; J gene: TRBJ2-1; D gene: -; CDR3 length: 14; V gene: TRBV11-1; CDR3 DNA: TGTGCCAGCAGCCAAACCGGGACTGGAAGTGAGCAGTTCTTC; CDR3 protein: CASSQTGTGSEQFF
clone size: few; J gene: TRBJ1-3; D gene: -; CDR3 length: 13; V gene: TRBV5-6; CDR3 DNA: TGTGCCAGCAGTCTCTATTCTGGAAACACCATATATTTT; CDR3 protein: CASSLYSGNTIYF
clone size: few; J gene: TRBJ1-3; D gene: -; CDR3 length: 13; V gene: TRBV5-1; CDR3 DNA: TGCGCCAGCATGGCAGACTCTGGAAACACCATATATTTT; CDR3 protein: CASMADSGNTIYF
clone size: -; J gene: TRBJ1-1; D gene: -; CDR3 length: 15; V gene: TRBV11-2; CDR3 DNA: TGTGCCAGCAGCTTAGTTGTACAGTCGAACACTGAAGCTTTCTTT; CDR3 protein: CASSLVVQSNTEAFF
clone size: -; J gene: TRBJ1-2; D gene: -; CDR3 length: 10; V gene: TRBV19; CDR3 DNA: TGTGCCAGTAGTGCGTGGGGCTACACCTTC; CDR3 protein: CASSAWGYTF
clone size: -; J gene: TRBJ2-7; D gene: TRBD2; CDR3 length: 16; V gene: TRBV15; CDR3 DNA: TGTGCCACCAGCAGAGGTGGGACTAGCGGGCTCTACGAGCAGTACTTC; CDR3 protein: CATSRGGTSGLYEQYF
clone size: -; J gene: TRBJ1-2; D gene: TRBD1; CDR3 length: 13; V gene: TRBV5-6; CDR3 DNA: TGTGCCAGCAGCACGAGACAGGGCGATGGCTACACCTTC; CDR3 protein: CASSTRQGDGYTF
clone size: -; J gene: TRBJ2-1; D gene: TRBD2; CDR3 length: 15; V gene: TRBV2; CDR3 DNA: TGTGCCAGCAGTGATTGGCTAGCGGGGGTCGATGAGCAGTTCTTC; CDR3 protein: CASSDWLAGVDEQFF
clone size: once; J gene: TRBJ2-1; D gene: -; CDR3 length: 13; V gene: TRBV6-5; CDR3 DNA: TGTGCCACCATCATAGTGTCCTACAATGAGCAGTTCTTC; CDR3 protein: CATIIVSYNEQFF
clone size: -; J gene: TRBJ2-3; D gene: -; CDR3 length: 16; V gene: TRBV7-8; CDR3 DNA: TGTGCCAGCAGCTTAGGTCGGGGAGTGGGCACAGATACGCAGTATTTT; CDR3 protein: CASSLGRGVGTDTQYF
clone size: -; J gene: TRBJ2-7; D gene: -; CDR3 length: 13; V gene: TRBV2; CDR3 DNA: TGTGCCAGCAGTGATACGCTGGCTTACGAGCAGTACTTC; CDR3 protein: CASSDTLAYEQYF
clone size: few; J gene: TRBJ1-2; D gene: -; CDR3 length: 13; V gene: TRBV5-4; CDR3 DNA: TGTGCCAGCAGCCAAGACGGAGACTATGGCTACACCTTC; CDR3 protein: CASSQDGDYGYTF
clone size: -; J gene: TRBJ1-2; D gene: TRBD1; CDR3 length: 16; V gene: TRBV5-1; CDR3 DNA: TGCGCCAGCAGCCCTGGGGACAGTCAAGCTAACTATGGCTACACCTTC; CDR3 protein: CASSPGDSQANYGYTF
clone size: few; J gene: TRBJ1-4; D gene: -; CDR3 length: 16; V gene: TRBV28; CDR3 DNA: TGTGCCAGCAGCCCCATAGGGGGATATGGTAATGAAAAACTGTTTTTT; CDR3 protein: CASSPIGGYGNEKLFF
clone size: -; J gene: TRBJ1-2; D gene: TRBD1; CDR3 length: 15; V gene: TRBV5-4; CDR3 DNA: TGTGCCAGCAGCCCGGGACCGACAGGGAACTATGGCTACACCTTC; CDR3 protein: CASSPGPTGNYGYTF
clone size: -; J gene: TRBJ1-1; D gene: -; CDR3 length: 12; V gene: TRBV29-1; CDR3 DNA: TGCAGCGTTGCAGTCGGGACATATGAAGCTTTCTTT; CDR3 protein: CSVAVGTYEAFF
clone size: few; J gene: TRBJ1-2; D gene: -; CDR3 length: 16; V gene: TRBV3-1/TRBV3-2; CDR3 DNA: TGTGCCAGCAGCCAATCGGGGGTGGGCAGGGATTATGGCTACACCTTC; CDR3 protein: CASSQSGVGRDYGYTF
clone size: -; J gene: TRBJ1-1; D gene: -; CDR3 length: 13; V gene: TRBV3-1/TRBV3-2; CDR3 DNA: TGTGCCAGCAGTATGGACGGGGGCACTGAAGCTTTCTTT; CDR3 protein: CASSMDGGTEAFF